The sequence of this T cell receptor (beta chain) was determined in a study of Tregs in tolerant kidney transplant recipients. Notes on the study in general: Findings come from small patient numbers and require larger validation. Biological reproducibility was not directly addressed in this study. Tregs expanded with activated donor B cells seemed most donor-specific.

Unstimulated regulatory T cells (CD4+CD25+CD127-), CD4+CD25- non-regulatory cells, CD4 and CD8 cells were FACS-sorted from thawed PBMCs. Using immunoSEQ multiplex PCR, the repertoire was profiled, and TCRdb retains in-frame clones only, with some absent. This sample carries 68,000 or so clones, 84% of them seen once, and the ten largest clones take about 4%. In its sample, this clone was seen once. Its matching antigen is unknown. CDR1 is SGHRS, CDR2 YFSETQ, per germline. Trimming removed 4 bases at V and 2 bases at J, with 9 bases between. The CDR3 is made up of 13 amino acids. Sequencing input: CD4+ T cells from blood. This chain uses TRBV5-1 with TRBJ1-1, with a tentative D call TRBD1 (5 bases). This clonotype was obtained from a human donor in good health. The CDR3 region is CASSIQVNTEAFF. CDR3 nucleotides: TGCGCCAGCAGCATACAGGTAAACACTGAAGCTTTCTTT.